The 20 T cell receptor beta chains below come from one sample, sequenced in a study of technical replicates of blood from a handful of donors. Clones were sequenced by immunoSEQ multiplex PCR, and TCRdb holds only the in-frame ones, with some missing. Altogether over 70,000 clones are present, more than 85% being singletons, with the ten largest covering 0.3% to 0.35%. Material for sequencing was T cells isolated from PBMCs. The receptors come from a human donor in good health.

The chain uses TRBV7-2 and TRBJ1-5; 8 positions agree with TRBD1. The V segment lost 2 bases and the J segment 6 bases; nucleotides outside the gene matches: 9. Per germline, CDR1 SGHTA and CDR2 FQGNSA. The CDR3 loop spans 16 amino acids. The CDR3 bases are TGTGCCAGCAGCTTATTGGGGACAGGAGGTACTCAGCCCCAGCATTTT. As protein: CASSLLGTGGTQPQHF.

V is TRBV19 and J is TRBJ2-7, with 11 bases identical to TRBD2. Germline V lookup: CDR1 LNHDA, CDR2 SQIVND (reference sequence). CDR3 size: 15 residues. The V and J ends lost 3 bases and 2 bases, in that order; junction bases with no gene match: 3. CDR3 DNA sequence: TGTGCCAGTAGTATTGGGACTAGCGGTACCTACGAGCAGTACTTC. It translates to CASSIGTSGTYEQYF. Full variable domain (remainder filled in from reference TRBV19 and TRBJ2-7): DGGITQSPKYLFRKEGQNVTLSCEQNLNHDAMYWYRQDPGQGLRLIYYSQIVNDFQKGDIAEGYSVSREKKESFPLTVTSAQKNPTAFYLCASSIGTSGTYEQYFGPGTRLTVT.

This chain uses TRBV10-3 with TRBJ2-3; 7 bases are a match to TRBD2. Germline CDR1 reads ENHRY; CDR2 reads SYGVKD. This CDR3 comprises 18 residues. J lost 3 bases, V lost 5 bases, and 17 bases had no gene match. CDR3 bases: TGTGCCATCAGTCAGGACCCTCAATCTCGGGAGGAGACAGATACGCAGTATTTT. Its translation is CAISQDPQSREETDTQYF.

The J gene is TRBJ1-2, the V gene TRBV28, with 10 bases aligning to TRBD1. The CDR3 has 16 residues. Germline V CDR1 and CDR2: MDHEN, SYDVKM. With V trimmed by 6 bases and J by 3 bases, 10 bases remained unmatched. The CDR3 nucleotides read TGTGCCAGCAGGCCTCCGGGACAGGGGCGATACTATGGCTACACCTTC. Translating it yields CASRPPGQGRYYGYTF.

This chain uses TRBV7-9 with TRBJ2-7, with 14 bases aligning to TRBD2. After removal of 5 bases from V and 5 bases from J, the junction contained 5 bases not matched to a gene. Germline values: CDR1 SEHNR, CDR2 FQNEAQ (reference sequence). The CDR3 runs 15 residues. The CDR3 DNA sequence: TGTGCCAGCAGCCTCGGGACTAGCGGGAGTAACGAGCAGTACTTC. As protein: CASSLGTSGSNEQYF.

Here the CDR3 reads CASSGHSRNYYGYTF. For the CDR3, the DNA is TGTGCCAGCAGTGGACATTCACGAAACTACTATGGCTACACCTTC. The chain is built from TRBV6-1 and TRBJ1-2; D unresolved. The CDR3 totals 15 residues. CDR1 is MNHNS, CDR2 SASEGT, per germline. Trimming took off 4 bases at V and 3 bases at J, with 15 bases between the two ends.

The genes are TRBV28 and TRBJ2-5; 14 positions match TRBD2. V trimming: 3 bases; J trimming: 4 bases; junction bases outside the gene matches: 4. Germline CDR1 MDHEN, CDR2 SYDVKM. CDR3 length: 16 residues. The CDR3 loop is CASSFSGTSGRETQYF. In nucleotides, the CDR3 is TGTGCCAGCAGTTTCTCCGGGACTAGCGGGAGAGAGACCCAGTACTTC.

This clone was counted a single time. The rearrangement joins TRBV14 to TRBJ2-1; perhaps TRBD1 as D (5 bases). CDR3 length: 13 amino acids. The ends were cut back, 5 bases at V and 3 bases at J, with 8 bases in the middle. The germline CDR1 and CDR2 sequences are SGHDN and FVKESK. This chain's CDR3 is CASSETVYNEQFF. The CDR3 nucleotides are TGTGCCAGCAGCGAGACAGTCTACAATGAGCAGTTCTTC.

This clone has only one observation. V usage is TRBV7-9 and J usage is TRBJ2-3, with 11 nucleotides matching TRBD2. This CDR3 contains 17 residues. With V trimmed by 8 bases and J by 2 bases, 12 bases remained unmatched. CDR1 is SEHNR and CDR2 is FQNEAQ in the germline V gene (reference sequence). CDR3 DNA sequence: TGTGCCAGCTTCAATCCCCGACTAGCGGGGCACACAGATACGCAGTATTTT. Translated: CASFNPRLAGHTDTQYF.

This chain links TRBV2 with TRBJ2-7; D gene uncertain. The CDR3 sequence is 11 residues long. Per germline, CDR1 SNHLY and CDR2 FYNNEI. V dropped 5 bases and J dropped 4 bases, with 6 bases sitting between them. The chain's CDR3 is CASSPKYEQYF. The CDR3 DNA reads TGTGCCAGCAGTCCAAAATACGAGCAGTACTTC.

The J gene is TRBJ2-1, the V gene TRBV7-2, with a possible D match to TRBD1 (8 bases). CDR1 is SGHTA, CDR2 FQGNSA, per germline. This CDR3 has 16 residues. V lost 0 bases, J lost 4 bases, and 13 bases lay in between. The CDR3 DNA follows: TGTGCCAGCAGCTTAGCCACAGGGGGGGGATACAATGAGCAGTTCTTC. Protein: CASSLATGGGYNEQFF. The entire variable domain, with the rest obtained from reference TRBV7-2 and TRBJ2-1, is as follows: GAGVSQSPSNKVTEKGKDVELRCDPISGHTALYWYRQSLGQGLEFLIYFQGNSAPDKSGLPSDRFSAERTGGSVSTLTIQRTQQEDSAVYLCASSLATGGGYNEQFFGPGTRLTVL.

This chain joins TRBV7-9 and TRBJ2-7, with D maybe TRBD1 (5 bases). The CDR3 sequence is 14 residues long. Germline values: CDR1 SEHNR, CDR2 FQNEAQ (reference sequence). Trimming removed 2 bases at V and 4 bases at J, with 12 bases between. CDR3 residues: CASSLRQSPYEQYF. The CDR3 coding sequence is TGTGCCAGCAGCTTAAGACAGAGTCCGTACGAGCAGTACTTC. Combining the CDR3 with reference TRBV7-9 and TRBJ2-7 gives the whole variable domain DTGVSQNPRHKITKRGQNVTFRCDPISEHNRLYWYRQTLGQGPEFLTYFQNEAQLEKSRLLSDRFSAERPKGSFSTLEIQRTEQGDSAMYLCASSLRQSPYEQYFGPGTRLTVT.

The rearrangement links TRBV6-1 to TRBJ2-7, with 7 bases aligning to TRBD1. V shed 1 base, J shed 3 bases, and the junction held 6 bases outside the gene matches. Germline V gene lookup returns CDR1 MNHNS and CDR2 SASEGT. The CDR3 consists of 15 residues. The CDR3 sequence: CASSEGTGLLYEQYF. The CDR3 DNA is TGTGCCAGCAGTGAAGGGACAGGCCTACTCTACGAGCAGTACTTC.

The rearrangement uses TRBV2 and TRBJ2-3, with a weak D call TRBD2 (6 bases). V dropped 0 bases and J dropped 4 bases, with 8 bases sitting between them. The CDR3 length is 14 residues. Germline CDR1 is SNHLY and CDR2 is FYNNEI. The CDR3 nucleotides read TGTGCCAGCAGTGAAGCGGGACTCTCAGATACGCAGTATTTT. It is translated as CASSEAGLSDTQYF.

V and J are TRBV18 and TRBJ2-3; 7 bases agree with TRBD1. The CDR3 extends over 14 amino acids. The V gene's germline CDR1 is KGHSH and CDR2 LQKENI. The junction had 5 bases not matched to a gene; V was cut back by 5 bases and J by 3 bases. CDR3 residues: CASSGGQITDTQYF. In nucleotides, the CDR3 is TGTGCCAGCTCAGGGGGACAGATTACAGATACGCAGTATTTT.

This chain connects TRBV7-2 to TRBJ1-2, with D perhaps matching TRBD1 (6 bases). The CDR3 is 16 amino acids. CDR1 is SGHTA, CDR2 FQGNSA, per germline. The ends were cut back, 1 base at V and 4 bases at J, with 16 bases in the middle. The CDR3 spells CASSLGAGGAGYGYTF. The CDR3 region has the DNA TGTGCCAGCAGCTTAGGGGCGGGGGGCGCGGGCTATGGCTACACCTTC.

The count of this clone is one. The CDR3 DNA reads TGTGCCAGTAGTACGATAATAGCGGGAGGGCCTTTAGGGGAGCTGTTTTTT. It encodes CASSTIIAGGPLGELFF. V is TRBV19 and J is TRBJ2-2; 11 positions match TRBD2. Germline V gene lookup returns CDR1 LNHDA and CDR2 SQIVND (reference sequence). The CDR3 runs to 17 residues. Trimming removed 4 bases from V and 8 bases from J; junction bases left unmatched: 12.

The CDR3 is CASSPWTDYEQYF. The DNA of the CDR3 is TGTGCCAGCAGCCCATGGACAGACTACGAGCAGTACTTC. The chain couples TRBV7-9 to TRBJ2-7; D may be TRBD1 (6 bases). From germline, CDR1 is SEHNR and CDR2 FQNEAQ (reference sequence). The V gene lost 5 bases and the J gene lost 3 bases, with 11 bases spanning the gap. The CDR3 is 13 residues long.

The chain uses TRBV27 and TRBJ2-2; TRBD2 agrees at 7 bases. The length of the CDR3 is 16 residues. Germline loops: CDR1 MNHEY, CDR2 SMNVEV (reference sequence). After removal of 1 base from V and 3 bases from J, the junction contained 5 bases not matched to a gene. The CDR3 reads CASSLWAGEHTGELFF. CDR3 bases: TGTGCCAGCAGTTTATGGGCGGGAGAGCACACCGGGGAGCTGTTTTTT.

The J gene is TRBJ2-5, the V gene TRBV7-2, with D perhaps matching TRBD1 (6 bases). V gave up 6 bases and J gave up 0 bases, with 17 bases separating them. Germline CDR1 SGHTA, CDR2 FQGNSA. The CDR3 covers 16 residues. The CDR3 spells CASRKNEWTDQETQYF. The CDR3 DNA follows: TGTGCCAGCAGGAAGAACGAATGGACAGACCAAGAGACCCAGTACTTC.